A selection of T cell receptor beta chains follows, all from one sample in a study of T cells in Graves' hyperthyroidism and ophthalmopathy. TCRdb ran MiXCR on the multiplex PCR reads and lists one entry per CDR3 protein. The table includes around 700,000 distinct CDR3 sequences, roughly 32% detected once. Material for sequencing was blood. These receptors were collected from a woman aged 40-49 years with Graves' hyperthyroidism. Both conserved end residues are part of each CDR3. Fields, in order: V gene, D gene, clone size, J gene, CDR3 protein, CDR3 DNA. A D gene is named only where the DNA matches it firmly. Size is stated for part of the rows, as once, few or many counts, or as a class when the clone is expanded.

TRBV5-1,-,-,TRBJ2-6,CASSPQDPGSGANVLTF,TGCGCCAGCAGCCCCCAGGACCCGGGCTCTGGGGCCAACGTCCTGACTTTC
TRBV19,TRBD1,-,TRBJ2-7,CASSIGGQGYEQYF,TGTGCCAGTAGTATAGGGGGACAGGGCTACGAGCAGTACTTC
TRBV12-3/TRBV12-4,-,-,TRBJ2-5,CASSLGYETQYF,TGTGCCAGCAGTTTGGGGTACGAGACCCAGTACTTC
TRBV27,-,few,TRBJ1-6,CASSLLRNYSPLHF,TGTGCCAGCAGTTTGCTAAGGAATTATTCACCCCTCCACTTT
TRBV10-3,-,few,TRBJ1-1,CASSYSSRAGLKAFF,TGTGCCAGCAGTTACTCGTCTCGGGCAGGATTAAAAGCTTTCTTT
TRBV5-1,-,few,TRBJ1-1,CASRTAMNTEAFF,TGCGCCAGCAGAACCGCAATGAACACTGAAGCTTTCTTT
TRBV18,-,many,TRBJ1-2,CASSQNPGGSTSPF,TGTGCCAGCTCACAAAACCCGGGCGGATCTACAAGCCCCTTC
TRBV6-5,-,-,TRBJ1-5,CASSYPFDDQPQHF,TGTGCCAGCAGTTACCCTTTCGACGACCAGCCCCAGCATTTT
TRBV20-1,TRBD2,few,TRBJ2-7,CSARGVGLAGDAYEQYF,TGCAGTGCTAGAGGGGTCGGACTAGCGGGGGACGCTTACGAGCAGTACTTC
TRBV20-1,TRBD1,few,TRBJ1-1,CSANRQGRNTEAFF,TGCAGTGCTAACAGACAGGGAAGGAACACTGAAGCTTTCTTT
TRBV2,TRBD2,-,TRBJ2-2,CASSPGAGGDTGELFF,TGTGCCAGCTCCCCAGGAGCGGGAGGGGACACCGGGGAGCTGTTTTTT
TRBV7-9,TRBD1,-,TRBJ1-1,CASGPGQGGDTEAFF,TGTGCCAGCGGCCCGGGACAGGGAGGGGACACTGAAGCTTTCTTT
TRBV20-1,-,few,TRBJ2-5,CSAQGRETQYF,TGCAGTGCTCAGGGGAGGGAGACCCAGTACTTC
TRBV25-1,TRBD2,many,TRBJ2-2,CASSEKRGYTGELFF,TGTGCCAGCAGTGAAAAGCGGGGTTACACCGGGGAGCTGTTTTTT
TRBV20-1,TRBD2,-,TRBJ2-7,CSAGGTMGSYEQYF,TGCAGTGCAGGCGGGACTATGGGATCCTACGAGCAGTACTTC
TRBV6-2/TRBV6-3,-,many,TRBJ1-6,CASSYSRLLDSPLHF,TGTGCCAGCAGTTACTCGAGACTGCTCGATTCACCCCTCCACTTT
TRBV9,-,many,TRBJ2-7,CASSVAEGRNEQYF,TGTGCCAGCAGCGTAGCTGAGGGGCGCAACGAGCAGTACTTC
TRBV7-7,TRBD1,many,TRBJ1-3,CASSLRQGTGNTIYF,TGTGCTAGCAGCCTCCGACAGGGAACTGGAAACACCATATATTTT
TRBV10-3,-,-,TRBJ1-2,CAISTPGDYGYTF,TGTGCCATCAGCACCCCAGGGGACTATGGCTACACCTTC
TRBV10-2,-,-,TRBJ1-1,CAPDRRMNTEAFF,TGCGCCCCGGACAGACGCATGAACACTGAAGCTTTCTTT
TRBV6-5,-,few,TRBJ1-1,CASRSSKSTTEAFF,TGTGCCAGCCGCTCCTCTAAGTCTACCACTGAAGCTTTCTTT
TRBV29-1,TRBD1,-,TRBJ2-7,CSPGTELYEQYF,TGCAGCCCCGGGACAGAGCTCTACGAGCAGTACTTC
TRBV12-3/TRBV12-4,-,few,TRBJ2-7,CASSLDGTHFYEQYF,TGTGCCAGCAGCTTGGACGGGACTCACTTCTACGAGCAGTACTTC
TRBV5-1,TRBD1,-,TRBJ1-2,CASSLTGDVNYGYTF,TGCGCCAGCAGCTTGACAGGGGACGTTAACTATGGCTACACCTTC
TRBV25-1,-,-,TRBJ2-3,CASSVGPGDGTQYF,TGTGCCAGCAGCGTCGGCCCTGGGGATGGGACGCAGTATTTT
TRBV28,TRBD1,many,TRBJ1-2,CASETGGRGGYTF,TGTGCCAGCGAGACAGGGGGCAGAGGTGGCTACACCTTC
TRBV7-9,-,many,TRBJ1-6,CAIVTGSSYNSPLHF,TGTGCCATCGTTACAGGGAGCTCCTATAATTCACCCCTCCACTTT
TRBV12-5,-,-,TRBJ2-5,CASGRGGTQYF,TGTGCTAGTGGCCGGGGCGGGACCCAGTACTTC
TRBV4-1,TRBD1,-,TRBJ2-2,CASKRQGAAGELFF,TGCGCCAGCAAAAGACAGGGGGCTGCCGGGGAGCTGTTTTTT
TRBV7-1,TRBD1,-,TRBJ1-6,CASTTGDFGSPLHF,TGTGCCAGCACTACAGGGGATTTCGGTTCACCCCTCCACTTT
TRBV6-6,TRBD1,many,TRBJ2-5,CASLTQRTGRETQYF,TGTGCCAGCTTGACCCAGAGGACAGGGCGTGAGACCCAGTACTTC
TRBV7-2,TRBD1,few,TRBJ1-2,CASSSRNDRDYYGYTF,TGTGCCAGCAGCTCCAGAAACGACAGGGATTACTATGGCTACACCTTC
TRBV7-9,-,few,TRBJ1-1,CASSLGPHRRWTEAFF,TGTGCCAGCAGCTTAGGACCTCACAGGCGTTGGACTGAAGCTTTCTTT
TRBV5-4,-,few,TRBJ1-3,CASSDGSGTGNTIYF,TGCGCCAGCAGTGATGGGTCCGGGACCGGAAACACCATATATTTT
TRBV9,TRBD1,-,TRBJ1-2,CASSADRDGYGYTF,TGTGCCAGCAGCGCGGACAGGGATGGATATGGCTACACCTTC
TRBV7-2,-,-,TRBJ2-7,CASSTGQGTYNEQYF,TGTGCCAGCAGCACCGGGCAGGGGACCTACAATGAGCAGTACTTC
TRBV5-4,-,many,TRBJ1-5,CASSMAGTENQPQHF,TGTGCCAGCAGCATGGCCGGGACTGAGAATCAGCCCCAGCATTTT
TRBV19,-,many,TRBJ1-1,CASSILGREAFF,TGTGCCAGTAGTATATTGGGCAGGGAAGCTTTCTTT
TRBV19,-,once,TRBJ2-7,CASSKFRGQDEQYF,TGTGCCAGTAGTAAGTTCCGGGGGCAAGACGAGCAGTACTTC
TRBV10-2,-,many,TRBJ1-1,CASSEPMVLASTEAFF,TGCGCCAGCAGTGAGCCGATGGTTTTGGCGAGCACTGAAGCTTTCTTT
TRBV5-1,-,-,TRBJ1-2,CASSRGERVTNYGYTF,TGCGCCAGCAGCCGAGGAGAACGGGTAACTAACTATGGCTACACCTTC
TRBV20-1,TRBD2,-,TRBJ2-5,CSAMGLAGGKTQYF,TGCAGTGCTATGGGGCTAGCGGGAGGGAAGACCCAGTACTTC
TRBV10-2,-,many,TRBJ2-5,CASIPTLREETQYF,TGCGCCAGCATCCCCACGTTAAGGGAAGAGACCCAGTACTTC
TRBV4-3,TRBD1,-,TRBJ1-2,CASSQDLRTGGYGYTF,TGCGCCAGCAGCCAAGATCTGAGGACAGGGGGCTATGGCTACACCTTC
TRBV7-2,TRBD1,-,TRBJ2-7,CASSPSGTGGHEQYF,TGTGCCAGCAGCCCGTCCGGGACAGGGGGCCACGAGCAGTACTTC
TRBV15,-,few,TRBJ1-2,CATSSRQEDGYTF,TGTGCCACCAGCAGTAGACAGGAGGATGGCTACACCTTC
TRBV4-3,-,-,TRBJ1-1,CASSQVLDTPAFF,TGCGCCAGCAGCCAAGTCCTGGATACCCCGGCTTTCTTT
TRBV29-1,-,many,TRBJ2-2,CSVKGTQASGELFF,TGCAGCGTGAAGGGTACTCAAGCCTCCGGGGAGCTGTTTTTT
TRBV7-7,TRBD2,-,TRBJ2-5,CASSLGRTSGQETQYF,TGTGCTAGCAGCTTAGGAAGGACTAGCGGGCAGGAGACCCAGTACTTC
TRBV5-6,-,-,TRBJ1-2,CASSSILYGYTF,TGTGCCAGCAGCTCCATTCTCTATGGCTACACCTTC
TRBV12-5,-,-,TRBJ2-7,CASGPNYEQYF,TGTGCTAGTGGTCCGAACTACGAGCAGTACTTC
TRBV13,TRBD1,-,TRBJ2-7,CASSSMDRGAPYEQYF,TGTGCCAGCAGCTCCATGGACAGGGGTGCTCCCTACGAGCAGTACTTC
TRBV7-1,-,-,TRBJ2-7,CASSSLRLYEQYF,TGTGCCAGCAGCTCCCTCCGACTCTACGAGCAGTACTTC